This T cell receptor (beta chain) was identified during a study of T cell responses to AZD1222 COVID-19 vaccine. For the study at large: Pooling of second doses given at about 4 or about 12 weeks was done.

Concerning this clone: The antigen remains undetermined.

General study findings and limits: Spike regions recognized by vaccine-associated CD4 TCRs spanned the protein, led by 160-218 and 743-854. Donors in the cohort were predominantly white British and more often female, and clonal diversity was possibly underestimated. Two AZD1222 administrations were followed by greater Spike-specific TCR breadth and depth.

Repertoires were generated with immunoSEQ multiplex PCR, while TCRdb's copy carries only in-frame clones and drops some. The sample records about 84,000 clones, roughly nine tenths being singletons. CDR3 length: 15 residues. The germline CDR1 and CDR2 sequences are SGHDN and FVKESK. With V trimmed by 4 bases and J by 7 bases, 10 bases remained unmatched. This sequence was found in an adult in good health. This chain connects TRBV14 to TRBJ1-1; 9 nucleotides line up with TRBD1. The starting material was peripheral blood, obtained on day 0 of AZD1222 vaccination. CDR3 DNA: TGTGCCAGCAGCCTCCGGGACAGGGTACTTGATGAAGCTTTCTTT. This translates into CASSLRDRVLDEAFF.